This TCR beta chain derives from a study of blood T cell repertoires in COVID-19. Study-level background: PBMCs, B-cell-depleted T cells, or T cells provided the cDNA or gDNA that made up the material.

In the authors' methods: Estimates of nucleated cell counts were drawn from the amplification of reference gene primers. The table came from immunoSEQ multiplex PCR; TCRdb's copy has only in-frame clones and leaves some out. Clone size and V and J calls were adopted from that table, with D and trimming inferred from the DNA. This sample yields under 50,000 clones, of which more than 85% are seen a single time; more than 0.8% belongs to the top ten. Trimming cost V 5 bases and J 5 bases, with 13 bases left between them. Germline V gives CDR1 LGHNA, CDR2 YSLEER. This CDR3 region has 15 residues. Seattle's enrolled individuals joined amid active infection and were then monitored longitudinally. This clone was picked up one time.

This TCR was sampled from a man in his 60s with COVID-19, enrolled during active disease. The sample taken for sequencing was peripheral blood. V is TRBV4-3 and J is TRBJ1-6, with a possible D match to TRBD1 (6 bases). The CDR3 nucleotides are TGCGCCAGCAGCTTAATGGCAGGGGATAATTCACCCCTCCACTTT. Its translation is CASSLMAGDNSPLHF.